This is a list of T cell receptor beta chains from one sample in a study of T cells in Graves' hyperthyroidism and ophthalmopathy. TCRdb called the multiplex PCR reads again in MiXCR, with one record for every CDR3 protein. The table shows fewer than 550,000 distinct CDR3 sequences, with less than 20% occurring only once. The sample taken for sequencing was blood. The receptors were gathered from a woman under 30 with Graves' hyperthyroidism. CDR3s include the opening cysteine and the closing phenylalanine or tryptophan. The D gene is left open where the match is weak. Not every row has a clone size; where given, it reads once, few, many or a size class.

TRBJ1-5 TRBD1 TRBV4-2 NA CASSQEKGASQPQHF TGTGCCAGCAGCCAAGAAAAGGGGGCGAGTCAGCCCCAGCATTTT
TRBJ1-2 NA TRBV6-6 many CASSYSGDSYGYTF TGTGCCAGCAGTTACTCCGGCGACTCCTATGGCTACACCTTC
TRBJ2-7 TRBD1 TRBV3-1 many CASTQGGQGEGEQYF TGTGCCAGCACCCAAGGCGGACAGGGGGAGGGCGAGCAGTACTTC
TRBJ2-1 TRBD2 TRBV11-3 many CASTQDQRGTSYNEQFF TGTGCCAGCACCCAAGACCAGCGGGGGACCTCCTACAATGAGCAGTTCTTC
TRBJ2-2 TRBD2 TRBV20-1 many CSARLAGGTGELFF TGCAGTGCTAGGCTAGCGGGAGGGACCGGGGAGCTGTTTTTT
TRBJ2-3 TRBD2 TRBV2 many CASSGNGRDTDTQYF TGTGCCAGCAGTGGAAACGGGAGGGACACAGATACGCAGTATTTT
TRBJ2-5 TRBD1 TRBV7-9 many CASSFARQGGETQYF TGTGCCAGCAGCTTCGCTCGACAGGGTGGGGAGACCCAGTACTTC
TRBJ1-2 TRBD1 TRBV9 many CASSVVPQGPSYGYTF TGTGCCAGCAGCGTAGTTCCACAGGGGCCATCGTATGGCTACACCTTC
TRBJ1-3 NA TRBV20-1 few CSARDGRGPGNTIYF TGCAGTGCTAGAGATGGGCGGGGGCCTGGAAACACCATATATTTT
TRBJ1-4 NA TRBV5-1 NA CASSLGGAGEKLFF TGCGCCAGCAGCTTGGGGGGGGCCGGCGAAAAACTGTTTTTT
TRBJ1-4 NA TRBV18 many CASSPRAGRNEKLFF TGTGCCAGCTCACCACGGGCAGGGAGGAATGAAAAACTGTTTTTT
TRBJ2-7 TRBD2 TRBV20-1 once CSATRGDYEQYF TGCAGTGCTACCCGGGGGGACTACGAGCAGTACTTC
TRBJ2-2 TRBD2 TRBV7-8 NA CASGASGLNTGELFF TGTGCCAGCGGGGCTAGCGGCCTTAACACCGGGGAGCTGTTTTTT
TRBJ2-1 NA TRBV7-2 few CASSLDRARGNNEQFF TGTGCCAGCAGCTTAGACAGGGCGCGAGGTAACAATGAGCAGTTCTTC
TRBJ2-3 NA TRBV7-8 many CASSLRPKVTDTQYF TGTGCCAGCAGCTTAAGGCCCAAGGTCACAGATACGCAGTATTTT
TRBJ2-5 TRBD2 TRBV11-2 few CASSLGLADQETQYF TGTGCCAGCAGCCTAGGACTAGCGGACCAAGAGACCCAGTACTTC
TRBJ2-1 TRBD2 TRBV27 few CASRPGTSEGNEQFF TGTGCCAGCAGACCAGGGACTAGCGAGGGGAATGAGCAGTTCTTC
TRBJ1-1 NA TRBV3-1 many CASSQEKGIAFF TGTGCCAGCAGCCAAGAGAAGGGGATAGCTTTCTTT
TRBJ2-5 NA TRBV5-1 NA CASSMGAGYQETQYF TGCGCCAGCAGCATGGGGGCGGGTTACCAAGAGACCCAGTACTTC
TRBJ1-4 TRBD1 TRBV7-9 few CASSLDPGQGNVKLFF TGTGCCAGCAGCTTAGATCCCGGACAGGGTAACGTAAAACTGTTTTTT
TRBJ1-4 TRBD1 TRBV7-9 few CASSRTGMAEKLFF TGTGCCAGCAGCCGGACAGGGATGGCCGAAAAACTGTTTTTT
TRBJ1-6 TRBD1 TRBV28 many CASSEHRDSYNSPLHF TGTGCCAGCAGTGAGCACCGGGACAGCTATAATTCACCCCTCCACTTT
TRBJ2-1 TRBD2 TRBV30 many CAWNSGMRYNEQFF TGTGCCTGGAATAGCGGGATGAGGTACAATGAGCAGTTCTTC
TRBJ2-3 TRBD2 TRBV20-1 many CSARDQGSGISSPDTQYF TGCAGTGCTAGAGATCAGGGTAGCGGGATAAGCAGTCCAGATACGCAGTATTTT
TRBJ2-5 NA TRBV7-2 many CASSMSGFQETQYF TGTGCCAGCAGCATGAGCGGGTTCCAAGAGACCCAGTACTTC
TRBJ1-6 NA TRBV24-1 many CATSDNREENSPLHF TGTGCCACCAGTGACAACAGGGAGGAGAATTCACCCCTCCACTTT
TRBJ1-5 NA TRBV15 NA CATSRGRNQPQHF TGTGCCACCAGCAGAGGCCGCAATCAGCCCCAGCATTTT
TRBJ1-6 NA TRBV7-9 many CASSSDSLNSPLHF TGTGCCAGCAGCTCGGACAGCCTTAATTCACCCCTCCACTTT
TRBJ2-1 NA TRBV3-1 many CASSQGRASRRSYNEQFF TGTGCCAGCAGCCAAGGGAGGGCTAGCAGAAGGTCCTACAATGAGCAGTTCTTC
TRBJ1-2 NA TRBV5-1 many CASSGRGFGGYTF TGCGCCAGCAGCGGGAGAGGGTTTGGGGGCTACACCTTC
TRBJ2-3 TRBD2 TRBV10-3 NA CAISTGGDRADTQYF TGTGCCATCAGCACGGGGGGGGATCGTGCAGATACGCAGTATTTT
TRBJ1-4 TRBD1 TRBV11-2 NA CASSSPQGGPTNEKLFF TGTGCCAGCAGCTCCCCCCAGGGGGGCCCAACTAATGAAAAACTGTTTTTT
TRBJ1-2 NA TRBV9 many CASSVDHDGSNYGYTF TGTGCCAGCAGCGTAGATCACGACGGATCTAACTATGGCTACACCTTC
TRBJ2-5 NA TRBV5-1 many CASSFRQPIQETQYF TGCGCCAGCAGCTTTAGACAGCCTATACAAGAGACCCAGTACTTC
TRBJ2-1 TRBD2 TRBV27 many CASSPGLAGGLRGINEQFF TGTGCCAGCAGTCCAGGACTAGCGGGGGGGTTGAGAGGGATAAATGAGCAGTTCTTC
TRBJ2-3 NA TRBV2 NA CASTRLYLEITDTQYF TGTGCCAGCACCCGACTATATTTGGAAATCACAGATACGCAGTATTTT
TRBJ2-5 TRBD2 TRBV4-2 NA CASSQEGLAGGMGETQYF TGTGCCAGCAGCCAGGAGGGACTAGCGGGAGGCATGGGGGAGACCCAGTACTTC
TRBJ2-1 TRBD2 TRBV11-3 NA CASSRFLAGDTNEQFF TGTGCCAGCAGTCGATTTTTAGCGGGAGATACCAATGAGCAGTTCTTC